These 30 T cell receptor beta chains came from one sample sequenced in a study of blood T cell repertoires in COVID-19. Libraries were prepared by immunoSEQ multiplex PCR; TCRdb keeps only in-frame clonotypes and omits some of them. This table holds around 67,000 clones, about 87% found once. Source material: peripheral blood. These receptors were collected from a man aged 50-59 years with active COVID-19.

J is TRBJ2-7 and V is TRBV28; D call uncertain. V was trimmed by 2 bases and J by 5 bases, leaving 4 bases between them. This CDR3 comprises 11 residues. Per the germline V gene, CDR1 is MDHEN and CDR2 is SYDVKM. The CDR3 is CASSLLHEQYF. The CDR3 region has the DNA TGTGCCAGCAGTTTACTTCACGAGCAGTACTTC.

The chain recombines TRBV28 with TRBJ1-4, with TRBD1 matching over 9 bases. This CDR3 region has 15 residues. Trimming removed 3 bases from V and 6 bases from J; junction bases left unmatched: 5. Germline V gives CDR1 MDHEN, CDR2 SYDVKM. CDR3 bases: TGTGCCAGCAGTTTCGGGACAGGGTGGGATGAAAAACTGTTTTTT. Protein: CASSFGTGWDEKLFF.

In DNA form, the CDR3 reads TGCGCCAGCAGCCAAGCTGAGAGCTCCTACAATGAGCAGTTCTTC. Protein sequence: CASSQAESSYNEQFF. This chain joins TRBV4-1 and TRBJ2-1; D gene ambiguous. The CDR3 has 15 amino acids. Between the trimmed V and J ends, which lost 1 base and 0 bases, there was a span of 7 bases. Germline lookup yields CDR1 MGHRA and CDR2 YSYEKL.

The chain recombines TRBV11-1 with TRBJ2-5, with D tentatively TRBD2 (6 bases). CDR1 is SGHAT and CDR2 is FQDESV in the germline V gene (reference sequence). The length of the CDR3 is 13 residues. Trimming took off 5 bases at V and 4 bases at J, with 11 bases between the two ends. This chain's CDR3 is CASSLRDSETQYF. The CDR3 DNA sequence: TGTGCCAGCAGCCTACGGGACTCAGAGACCCAGTACTTC.

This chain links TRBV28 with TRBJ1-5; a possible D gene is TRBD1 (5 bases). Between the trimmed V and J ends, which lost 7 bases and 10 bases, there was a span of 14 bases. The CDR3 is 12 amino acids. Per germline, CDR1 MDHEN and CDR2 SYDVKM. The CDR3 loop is CASTLPRGPQHF. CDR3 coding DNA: TGTGCCAGCACCCTCCCGCGGGGCCCCCAGCATTTT.

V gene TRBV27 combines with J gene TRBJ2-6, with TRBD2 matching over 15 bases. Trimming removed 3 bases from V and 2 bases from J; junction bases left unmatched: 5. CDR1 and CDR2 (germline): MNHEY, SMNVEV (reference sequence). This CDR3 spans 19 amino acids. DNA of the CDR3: TGTGCCAGCAGTTTCGAATGGACTAGCGGGAGGGCTGGGGCCAACGTCCTGACTTTC. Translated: CASSFEWTSGRAGANVLTF.

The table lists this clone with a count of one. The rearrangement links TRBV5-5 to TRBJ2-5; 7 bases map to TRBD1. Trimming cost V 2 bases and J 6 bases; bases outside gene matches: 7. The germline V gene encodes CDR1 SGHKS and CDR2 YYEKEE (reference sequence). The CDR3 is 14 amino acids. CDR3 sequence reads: CASSFTGAGKTQYF. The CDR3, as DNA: TGTGCCAGCAGCTTCACAGGGGCAGGAAAGACCCAGTACTTC. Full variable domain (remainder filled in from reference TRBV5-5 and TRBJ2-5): DAGVTQSPTHLIKTRGQQVTLRCSPISGHKSVSWYQQVLGQGPQFIFQYYEKEERGRGNFPDRFSARQFPNYSSELNVNALLLGDSALYLCASSFTGAGKTQYFGPGTRLLVL.

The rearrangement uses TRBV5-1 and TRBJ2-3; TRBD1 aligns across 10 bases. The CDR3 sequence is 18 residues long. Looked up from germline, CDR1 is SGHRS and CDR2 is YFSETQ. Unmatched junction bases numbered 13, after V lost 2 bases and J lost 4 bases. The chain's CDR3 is CASSFSPPGQGRADTQYF. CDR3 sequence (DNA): TGCGCCAGCAGCTTCTCCCCTCCGGGACAGGGGAGGGCAGATACGCAGTATTTT.

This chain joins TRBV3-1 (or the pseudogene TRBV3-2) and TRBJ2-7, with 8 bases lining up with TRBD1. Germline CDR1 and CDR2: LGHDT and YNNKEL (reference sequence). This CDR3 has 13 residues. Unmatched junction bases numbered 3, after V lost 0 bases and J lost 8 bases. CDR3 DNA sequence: TGTGCCAGCAGCCAAGACCGACAGGGGAAGCAGTACTTC. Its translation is CASSQDRQGKQYF.

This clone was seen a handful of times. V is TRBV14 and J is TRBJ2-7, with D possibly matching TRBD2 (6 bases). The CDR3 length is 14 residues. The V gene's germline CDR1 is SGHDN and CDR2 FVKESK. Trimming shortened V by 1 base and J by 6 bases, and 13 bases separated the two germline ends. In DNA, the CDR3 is TGTGCCAGCAGCCAAGTCTCGACCGGGGGCGAGCAGTACTTC. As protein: CASSQVSTGGEQYF.

The CDR3 bases are TGTGCCAGCAGCCCGGACAGGGGGTACTTGGCTTTCTTT. It encodes CASSPDRGYLAFF. This chain connects TRBV7-9 to TRBJ1-1, with 10 bases lining up with TRBD1. The CDR3 extends over 13 amino acids. Trimming at V came to 5 bases and at J to 11 bases, leaving 8 bases not matched to a gene. Germline CDR1 reads SEHNR; CDR2 reads FQNEAQ (reference sequence).

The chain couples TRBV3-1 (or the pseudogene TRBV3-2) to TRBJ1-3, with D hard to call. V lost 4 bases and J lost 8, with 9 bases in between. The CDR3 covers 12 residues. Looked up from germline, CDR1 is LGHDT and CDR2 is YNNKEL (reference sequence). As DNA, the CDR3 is TGTGCCAGCAGCCCCGAACTTCACACCATATATTTT. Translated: CASSPELHTIYF.

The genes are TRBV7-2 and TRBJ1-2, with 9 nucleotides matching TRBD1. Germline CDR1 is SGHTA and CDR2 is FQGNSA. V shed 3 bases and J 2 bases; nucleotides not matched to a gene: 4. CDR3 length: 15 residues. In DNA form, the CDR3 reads TGTGCCAGCAGCTTTTCGGGACAGGGCAACTATGGCTACACCTTC. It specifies CASSFSGQGNYGYTF.

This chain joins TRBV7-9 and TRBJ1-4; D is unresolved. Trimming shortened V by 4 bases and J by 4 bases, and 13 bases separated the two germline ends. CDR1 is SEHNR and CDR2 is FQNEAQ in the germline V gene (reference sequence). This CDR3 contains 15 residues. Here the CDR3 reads CASSSDWADNEKLFF. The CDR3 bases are TGTGCCAGCAGCTCGGACTGGGCCGATAATGAAAAACTGTTTTTT. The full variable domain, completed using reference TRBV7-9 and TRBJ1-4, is DTGVSQNPRHKITKRGQNVTFRCDPISEHNRLYWYRQTLGQGPEFLTYFQNEAQLEKSRLLSDRFSAERPKGSFSTLEIQRTEQGDSAMYLCASSSDWADNEKLFFGSGTQLSVL.

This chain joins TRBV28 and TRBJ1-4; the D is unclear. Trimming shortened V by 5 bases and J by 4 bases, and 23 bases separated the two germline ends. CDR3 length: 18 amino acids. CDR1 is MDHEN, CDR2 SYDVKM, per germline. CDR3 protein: CASSPQGGQAGINEKLFF. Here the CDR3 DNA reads TGTGCCAGCAGTCCCCAAGGAGGGCAGGCCGGGATTAATGAAAAACTGTTTTTT.

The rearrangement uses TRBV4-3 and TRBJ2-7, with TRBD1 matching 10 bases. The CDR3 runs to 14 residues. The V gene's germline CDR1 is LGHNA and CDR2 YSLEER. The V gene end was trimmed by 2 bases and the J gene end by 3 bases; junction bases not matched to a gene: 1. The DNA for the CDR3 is TGCGCCAGCAGCCAAAGGACAGGGGGCTACGAGCAGTACTTC. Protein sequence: CASSQRTGGYEQYF.

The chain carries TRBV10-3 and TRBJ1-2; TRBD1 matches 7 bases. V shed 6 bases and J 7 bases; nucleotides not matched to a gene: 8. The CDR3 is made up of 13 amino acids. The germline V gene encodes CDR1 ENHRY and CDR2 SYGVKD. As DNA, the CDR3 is TGTGCCATCAGCAAAGACAGGGAAGCTGGCTACACCTTC. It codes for CAISKDREAGYTF.

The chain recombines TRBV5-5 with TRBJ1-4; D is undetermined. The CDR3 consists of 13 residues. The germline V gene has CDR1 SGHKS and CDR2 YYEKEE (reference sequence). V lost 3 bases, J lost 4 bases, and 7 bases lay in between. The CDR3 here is CASSSRYNEKLFF. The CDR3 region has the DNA TGTGCCAGCAGCTCCCGTTATAATGAAAAACTGTTTTTT.

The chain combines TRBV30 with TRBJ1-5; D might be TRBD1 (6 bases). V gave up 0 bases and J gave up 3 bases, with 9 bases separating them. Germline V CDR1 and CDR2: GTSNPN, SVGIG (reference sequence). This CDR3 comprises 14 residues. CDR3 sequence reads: CAWSVGTSNQPQHF. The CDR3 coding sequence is TGTGCCTGGAGTGTAGGGACATCCAATCAGCCCCAGCATTTT.

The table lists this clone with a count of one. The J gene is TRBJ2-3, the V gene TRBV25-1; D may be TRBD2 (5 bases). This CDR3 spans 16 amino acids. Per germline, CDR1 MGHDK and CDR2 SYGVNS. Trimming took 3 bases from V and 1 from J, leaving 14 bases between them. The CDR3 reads CASSDPGISRTDTQYF. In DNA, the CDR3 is TGTGCCAGCAGTGATCCCGGGATCTCGCGCACAGATACGCAGTATTTT.

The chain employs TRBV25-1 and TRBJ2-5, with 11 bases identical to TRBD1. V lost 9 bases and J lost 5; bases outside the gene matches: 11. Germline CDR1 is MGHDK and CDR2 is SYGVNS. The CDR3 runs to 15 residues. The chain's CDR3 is CASNPGTGGRETQYF. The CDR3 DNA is TGTGCCAGTAACCCCGGGACAGGGGGACGGGAGACCCAGTACTTC.

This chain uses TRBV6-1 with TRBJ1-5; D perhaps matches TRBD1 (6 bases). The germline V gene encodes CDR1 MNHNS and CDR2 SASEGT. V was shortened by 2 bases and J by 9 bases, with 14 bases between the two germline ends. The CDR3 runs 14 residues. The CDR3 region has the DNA TGTGCCAGCAGTGAACAACAGGGTAGGGGGCCCCAGCATTTT. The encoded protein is CASSEQQGRGPQHF.

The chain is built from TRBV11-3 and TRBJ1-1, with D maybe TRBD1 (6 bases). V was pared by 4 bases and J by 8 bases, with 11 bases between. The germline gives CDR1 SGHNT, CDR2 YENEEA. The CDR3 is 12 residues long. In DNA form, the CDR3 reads TGTGCCAGCAGCTGGGGGCAGTCGGAAGCTTTCTTT. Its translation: CASSWGQSEAFF.

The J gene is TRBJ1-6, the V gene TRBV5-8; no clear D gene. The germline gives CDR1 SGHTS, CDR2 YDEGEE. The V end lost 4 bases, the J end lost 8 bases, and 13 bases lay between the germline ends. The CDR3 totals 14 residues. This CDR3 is CASSRVQSDSPLHF. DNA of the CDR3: TGTGCCAGCAGCCGGGTCCAAAGCGATTCACCCCTCCACTTT.

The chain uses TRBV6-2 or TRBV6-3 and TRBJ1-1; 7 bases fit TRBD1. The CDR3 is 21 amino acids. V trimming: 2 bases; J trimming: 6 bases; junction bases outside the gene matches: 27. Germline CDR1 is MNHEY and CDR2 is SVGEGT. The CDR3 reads CASSYPRGLTQGYSLLAEAFF. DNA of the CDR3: TGTGCCAGCAGTTACCCGAGGGGCCTTACACAGGGGTATTCCCTCCTCGCTGAAGCTTTCTTT.

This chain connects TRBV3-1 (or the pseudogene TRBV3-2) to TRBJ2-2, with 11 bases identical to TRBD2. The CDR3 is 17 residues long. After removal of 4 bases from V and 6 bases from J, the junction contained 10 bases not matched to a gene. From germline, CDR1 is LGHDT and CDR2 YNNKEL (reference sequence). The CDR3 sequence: CASSRVTSGSSAGELFF. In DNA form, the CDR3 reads TGTGCCAGCAGCCGGGTCACTAGCGGGAGTAGCGCCGGGGAGCTGTTTTTT.

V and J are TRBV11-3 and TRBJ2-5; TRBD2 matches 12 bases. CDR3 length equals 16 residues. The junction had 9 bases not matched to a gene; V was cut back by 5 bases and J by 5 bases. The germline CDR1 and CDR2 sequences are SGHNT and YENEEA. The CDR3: CASSPRLAGVMETQYF. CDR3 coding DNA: TGTGCCAGCAGCCCTCGACTAGCGGGAGTAATGGAGACCCAGTACTTC.

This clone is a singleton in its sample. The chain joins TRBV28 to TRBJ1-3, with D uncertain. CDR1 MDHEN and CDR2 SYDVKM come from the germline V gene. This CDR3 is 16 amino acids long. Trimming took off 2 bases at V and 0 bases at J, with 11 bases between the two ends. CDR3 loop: CASSLAGGSSGNTIYF. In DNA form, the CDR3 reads TGTGCCAGCAGTTTAGCGGGCGGAAGCTCTGGAAACACCATATATTTT. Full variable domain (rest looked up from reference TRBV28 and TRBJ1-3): DVKVTQSSRYLVKRTGEKVFLECVQDMDHENMFWYRQDPGLGLRLIYFSYDVKMKEKGDIPEGYSVSREKKERFSLILESASTNQTSMYLCASSLAGGSSGNTIYFGEGSWLTVV.

The CDR3 sequence is CASSFQGAEEKLFF. The CDR3 nucleotides are TGCGCCAGCAGCTTTCAGGGGGCTGAGGAAAAACTGTTTTTT. V and J are TRBV5-1 and TRBJ1-4; 8 bases are shared with TRBD1. V lost 2 bases to trimming and J lost 8 bases; unmatched junction nucleotides: 5. The CDR3 has 14 residues. Germline loops: CDR1 SGHRS, CDR2 YFSETQ.

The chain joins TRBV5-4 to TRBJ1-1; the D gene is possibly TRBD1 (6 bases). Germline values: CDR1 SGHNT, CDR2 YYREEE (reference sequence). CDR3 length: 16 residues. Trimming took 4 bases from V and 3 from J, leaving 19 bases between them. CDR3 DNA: TGTGCCAGCAGCCAAGGGGGGGGCGTTCGGGACACTGAAGCTTTCTTT. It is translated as CASSQGGGVRDTEAFF.